A selection of T cell receptor beta chains follows, all from one sample in a study of cytomegalovirus exposure and HLA in healthy donors. Profiled with immunoSEQ multiplex PCR; TCRdb holds only in-frame clones, not every one. The sample records around 200,000 clones, about 80% being singletons. The material sequenced was PBMCs. These receptors were obtained from a woman between 40 and 50 years old in good health and CMV-seronegative. The CDR3 runs from the conserved cysteine through the conserved F or W. A D gene is named only where the DNA matches it firmly. The size field is filled for only some rows; it gives once, few, many or a size class.

clone_size	v_call	j_call	d_call	cdr3_aa	cdr3_nt
few	TRBV5-1	TRBJ2-5	NA	CASSLGNHRAETQYF	TGCGCCAGCAGCTTGGGGAATCACAGGGCAGAGACCCAGTACTTC
NA	TRBV6-5	TRBJ1-5	NA	CASSDPGVQPQHF	TGTGCCAGCAGTGATCCGGGGGTTCAGCCCCAGCATTTT
few	TRBV5-5	TRBJ1-5	NA	CASSEQGYSNQPQHF	TGTGCCAGCAGCGAACAGGGTTATAGCAATCAGCCCCAGCATTTT
once	TRBV10-3	TRBJ1-1	TRBD1	CATSGTGVMNTEAFF	TGTGCCACCTCTGGGACAGGAGTTATGAACACTGAAGCTTTCTTT
NA	TRBV11-3	TRBJ2-1	NA	CASSFQNTGNEQFF	TGTGCCAGCAGCTTTCAAAACACAGGGAATGAGCAGTTCTTC
NA	TRBV10-3	TRBJ2-1	TRBD1	CAIRAGGDYNEQFF	TGTGCCATCAGGGCAGGGGGCGACTACAATGAGCAGTTCTTC
NA	TRBV2	TRBJ2-4	TRBD2	CASSPPAIAGIIQYF	TGTGCCAGCAGCCCCCCGGCGATAGCGGGGATCATTCAGTACTTC
NA	TRBV7-2	TRBJ2-5	TRBD2	CASSTRLAGPQETQYF	TGTGCCAGCAGCACCCGGCTAGCGGGGCCTCAAGAGACCCAGTACTTC
once	TRBV5-1	TRBJ1-5	TRBD1	CASSFTGTGEGQPQHF	TGCGCCAGCAGCTTCACCGGGACAGGAGAAGGTCAGCCCCAGCATTTT
NA	TRBV19	TRBJ2-5	NA	CASNVRGGGMGTQYF	TGTGCCAGTAACGTTCGAGGGGGGGGAATGGGGACCCAGTACTTC
NA	TRBV5-4	TRBJ2-7	NA	CASSPKRESYEQYF	TGTGCCAGCAGCCCCAAACGGGAATCCTACGAGCAGTACTTC
NA	TRBV7-3	TRBJ2-7	NA	CASSLGGPGYEQYF	TGTGCCAGCAGCTTAGGAGGGCCCGGTTACGAGCAGTACTTC
NA	TRBV29-1	TRBJ2-1	NA	CSATGGVNYNEQFF	TGCAGCGCCACCGGCGGAGTAAACTACAATGAGCAGTTCTTC
NA	TRBV7-9	TRBJ1-1	TRBD1	CASSLVGTGANTEAFF	TGTGCCAGCAGCTTAGTAGGGACAGGTGCAAACACTGAAGCTTTCTTT
NA	TRBV5-6	TRBJ2-7	TRBD1	CASSLRQGLYEQYF	TGTGCCAGCAGCTTGCGACAGGGCCTCTACGAGCAGTACTTC
few	TRBV10-3	TRBJ1-1	NA	CAISERQGNTEAFF	TGTGCCATCAGTGAAAGGCAGGGTAACACTGAAGCTTTCTTT
NA	TRBV6-5	TRBJ1-6	TRBD1	CATRGQGAGLTLHF	TGTGCCACAAGAGGACAGGGGGCGGGTCTGACCCTCCACTTT
NA	TRBV2	TRBJ2-6	NA	CASSRDSGANVLTF	TGTGCCAGCAGTCGGGACTCTGGGGCCAACGTCCTGACTTTC
NA	TRBV5-6	TRBJ1-3	NA	CASSGNRGNTIYF	TGTGCCAGCAGCGGAAACAGAGGAAACACCATATATTTT